The subject of this entry is one T cell receptor (beta chain). The junction had 8 bases not matched to a gene; V was cut back by 7 bases and J by 4 bases. This CDR3 is built from 14 residues. Germline V gene sequence: CDR1 SQVTM, CDR2 ANQGSEA. The sample originates from a study of T cell responses to AZD1222 COVID-19 vaccine. Both about-4-week and about-12-week second-dose recipients were combined. Generated by immunoSEQ multiplex PCR, the TCRdb table keeps only in-frame clones and is missing some. The sample shows about 140,000 clones, over 90% of them seen only once. The chain carries TRBV29-1 and TRBJ2-2; TRBD2 matches 8 bases. The sequencing used peripheral blood, collected 28 days after the second AZD1222 dose. The TCR sequence derives from an adult who received the AZD1222 COVID-19 vaccine. CDR3 loop: CSARLAMGTGELFF. The CDR3 nucleotides read TGCAGCGCCAGACTAGCGATGGGCACCGGGGAGCTGTTTTTT.